This T cell receptor (beta chain) was obtained from a study of blood T cells in healthy people across ages. Using a J-beta primer mix together with a sample-barcoded 5' primer, a second PCR was run for about 7 to 12 cycles. Every molecule of cDNA carried a tag from a template-switch adaptor with 12 random nucleotides. Each CDR3 protein gets one entry after TCRdb re-called the 5' RACE reads with MiXCR. This table has some 640,000 distinct CDR3 sequences, over 45% appearing once. This clonotype was seen just once. Its antigen is not known. General study points: TCR beta diversity tracked closely with naive T cell percentage. Leaving the PBMCs unsorted stopped any conclusive comparison of naive versus antigen-experienced cells.

The germline V and J ends were trimmed by 10 bases and 9 bases, with 22 bases remaining between them. This CDR3 spans 14 amino acids. The germline V gene has CDR1 SNHLY and CDR2 FYNNEI. The J gene is TRBJ2-1, the V gene TRBV2; D possibly corresponds to TRBD2 (7 bases). This sequence was found in a woman aged 60-75 years in good health. Sequencing was performed on blood. CDR3 loop: CAIGGPWGEAEQFF. DNA of the CDR3: TGTGCCATCGGGGGGCCCTGGGGAGAGGCTGAGCAGTTCTTC.